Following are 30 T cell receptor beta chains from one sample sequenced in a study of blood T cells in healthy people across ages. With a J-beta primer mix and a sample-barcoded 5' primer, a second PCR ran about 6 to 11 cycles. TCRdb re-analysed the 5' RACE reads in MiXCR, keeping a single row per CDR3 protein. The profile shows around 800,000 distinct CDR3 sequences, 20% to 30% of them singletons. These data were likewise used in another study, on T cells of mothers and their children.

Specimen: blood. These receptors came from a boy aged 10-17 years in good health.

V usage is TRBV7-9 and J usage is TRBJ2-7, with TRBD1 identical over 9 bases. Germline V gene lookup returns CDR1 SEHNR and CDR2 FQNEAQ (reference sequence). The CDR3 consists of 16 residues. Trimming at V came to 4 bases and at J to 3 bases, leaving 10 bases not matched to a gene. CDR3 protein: CASSSPLGQGHYEQYF. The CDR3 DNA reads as TGTGCCAGCAGCTCCCCCCTGGGACAGGGACACTACGAGCAGTACTTC. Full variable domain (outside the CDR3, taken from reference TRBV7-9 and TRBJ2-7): DTGVSQNPRHKITKRGQNVTFRCDPISEHNRLYWYRQTLGQGPEFLTYFQNEAQLEKSRLLSDRFSAERPKGSFSTLEIQRTEQGDSAMYLCASSSPLGQGHYEQYFGPGTRLTVT.

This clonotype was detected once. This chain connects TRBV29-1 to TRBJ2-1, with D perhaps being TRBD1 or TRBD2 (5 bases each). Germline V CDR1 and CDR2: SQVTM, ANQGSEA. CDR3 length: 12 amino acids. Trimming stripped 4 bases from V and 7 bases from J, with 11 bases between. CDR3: CSVAGTGNEQFF. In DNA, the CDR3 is TGCAGCGTTGCCGGGACGGGGAATGAGCAGTTCTTC.

CDR3: CSAAFGRIYNSPLHF. The CDR3 region has the DNA TGCAGTGCTGCCTTCGGACGGATTTATAATTCACCCCTCCACTTT. The V gene is TRBV20-1, the J gene TRBJ1-6; D uncertain. This CDR3 contains 15 residues. Germline loops: CDR1 DFQATT, CDR2 SNEGSKA (reference sequence). The germline V and J ends were trimmed by 5 bases and 4 bases, with 15 bases remaining between them.

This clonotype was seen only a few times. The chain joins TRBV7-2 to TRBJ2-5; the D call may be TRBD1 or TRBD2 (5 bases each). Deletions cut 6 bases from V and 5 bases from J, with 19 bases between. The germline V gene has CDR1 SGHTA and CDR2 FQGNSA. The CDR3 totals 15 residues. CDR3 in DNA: TGTGCCAGCAGGTTAAATACCTGGGACCGGGAGACCCAGTACTTC. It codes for CASRLNTWDRETQYF.

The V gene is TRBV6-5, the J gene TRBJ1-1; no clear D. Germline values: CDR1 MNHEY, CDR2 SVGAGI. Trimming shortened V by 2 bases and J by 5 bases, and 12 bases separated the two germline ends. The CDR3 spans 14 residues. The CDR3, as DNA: TGTGCCAGCAGTTACGGAGGCGTTGGTACTGAAGCTTTCTTT. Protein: CASSYGGVGTEAFF.

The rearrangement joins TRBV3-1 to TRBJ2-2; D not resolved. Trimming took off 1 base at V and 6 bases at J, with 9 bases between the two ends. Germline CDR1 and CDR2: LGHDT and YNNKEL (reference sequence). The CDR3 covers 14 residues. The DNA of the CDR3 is TGTGCCAGCAGCCAAGGGGATTGGGCCGGGGAGCTGTTTTTT. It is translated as CASSQGDWAGELFF.

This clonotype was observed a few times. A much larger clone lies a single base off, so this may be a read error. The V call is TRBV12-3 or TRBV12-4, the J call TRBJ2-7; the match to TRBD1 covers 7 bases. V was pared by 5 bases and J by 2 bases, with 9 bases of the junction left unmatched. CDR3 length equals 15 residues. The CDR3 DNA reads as TGTGCCAGCAGTCACACTGCCCAGGGGGCCTACGAGCAGTACTTC. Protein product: CASSHTAQGAYEQYF.

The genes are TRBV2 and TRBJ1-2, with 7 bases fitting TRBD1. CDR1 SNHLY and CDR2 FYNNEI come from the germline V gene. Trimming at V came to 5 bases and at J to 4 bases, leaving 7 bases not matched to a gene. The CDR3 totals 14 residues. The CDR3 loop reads CASSRDSVLYGYTF. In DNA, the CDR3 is TGTGCCAGCAGTCGGGACAGCGTTCTCTATGGCTACACCTTC.

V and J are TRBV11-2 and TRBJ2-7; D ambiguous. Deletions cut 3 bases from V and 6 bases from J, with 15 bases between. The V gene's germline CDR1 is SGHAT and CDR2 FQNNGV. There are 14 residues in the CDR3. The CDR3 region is CASSFSGRQVEQYF. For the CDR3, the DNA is TGTGCCAGCAGCTTTTCGGGTCGGCAGGTCGAGCAGTACTTC.

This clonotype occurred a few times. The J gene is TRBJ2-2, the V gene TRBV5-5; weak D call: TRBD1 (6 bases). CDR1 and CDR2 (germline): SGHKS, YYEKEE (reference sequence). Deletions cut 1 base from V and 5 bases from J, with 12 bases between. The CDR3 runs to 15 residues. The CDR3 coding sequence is TGTGCCAGCAGCTTGACAGCAACAGGGACCGGGGAGCTGTTTTTT. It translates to CASSLTATGTGELFF.

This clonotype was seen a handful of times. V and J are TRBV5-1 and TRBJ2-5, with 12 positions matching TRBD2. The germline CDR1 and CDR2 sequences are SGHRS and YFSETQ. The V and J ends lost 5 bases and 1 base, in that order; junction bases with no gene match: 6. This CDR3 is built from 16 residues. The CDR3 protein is CASRYGTSGSQETQYF. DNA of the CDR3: TGCGCCAGCAGATATGGGACTAGCGGGTCCCAAGAGACCCAGTACTTC.

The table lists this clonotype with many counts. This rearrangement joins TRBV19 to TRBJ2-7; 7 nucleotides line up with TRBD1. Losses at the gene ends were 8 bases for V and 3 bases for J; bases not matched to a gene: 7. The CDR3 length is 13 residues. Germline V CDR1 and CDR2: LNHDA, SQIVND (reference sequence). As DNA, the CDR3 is TGTGCCAGTGGCAGGACAGGCCTCTACGAGCAGTACTTC. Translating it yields CASGRTGLYEQYF.

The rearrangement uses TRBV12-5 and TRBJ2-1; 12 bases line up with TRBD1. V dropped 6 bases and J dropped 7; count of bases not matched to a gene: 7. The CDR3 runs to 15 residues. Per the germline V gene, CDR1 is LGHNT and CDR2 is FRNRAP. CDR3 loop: CASGGGTGGSNEQFF. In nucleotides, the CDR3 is TGTGCTAGTGGCGGTGGGACAGGGGGCTCAAATGAGCAGTTCTTC.

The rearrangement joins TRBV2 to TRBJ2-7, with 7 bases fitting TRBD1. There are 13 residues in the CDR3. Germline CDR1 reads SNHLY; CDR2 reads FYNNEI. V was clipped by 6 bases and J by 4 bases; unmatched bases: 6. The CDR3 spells CASRSTGEYEQYF. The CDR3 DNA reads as TGTGCCAGCAGGTCCACAGGGGAATACGAGCAGTACTTC.

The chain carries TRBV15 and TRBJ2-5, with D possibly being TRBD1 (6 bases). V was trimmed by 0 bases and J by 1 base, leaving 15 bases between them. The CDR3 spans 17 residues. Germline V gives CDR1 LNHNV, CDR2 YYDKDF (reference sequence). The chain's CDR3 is CATSRDRGQCGQETQYF. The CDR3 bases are TGTGCCACCAGCAGAGATCGAGGACAGTGCGGCCAAGAGACCCAGTACTTC.

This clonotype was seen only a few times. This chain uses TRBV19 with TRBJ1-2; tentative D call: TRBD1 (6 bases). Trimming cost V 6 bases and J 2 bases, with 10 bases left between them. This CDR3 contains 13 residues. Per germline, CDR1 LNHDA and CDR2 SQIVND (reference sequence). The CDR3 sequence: CASRSTGNYGYTF. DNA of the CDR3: TGTGCCAGTAGATCTACAGGGAACTATGGCTACACCTTC.

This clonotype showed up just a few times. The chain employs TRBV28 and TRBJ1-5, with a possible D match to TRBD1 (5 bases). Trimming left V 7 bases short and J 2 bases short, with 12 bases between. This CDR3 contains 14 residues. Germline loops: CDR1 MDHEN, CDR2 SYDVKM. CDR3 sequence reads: CASNRGGGNQPQHF. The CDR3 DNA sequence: TGTGCCAGCAACCGGGGGGGAGGCAATCAGCCCCAGCATTTT.

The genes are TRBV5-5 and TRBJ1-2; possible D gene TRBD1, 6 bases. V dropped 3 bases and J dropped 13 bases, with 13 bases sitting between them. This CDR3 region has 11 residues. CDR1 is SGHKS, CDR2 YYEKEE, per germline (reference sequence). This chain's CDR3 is CASSWGGIFTF. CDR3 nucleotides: TGTGCCAGCAGCTGGGGGGGCATATTCACCTTC.

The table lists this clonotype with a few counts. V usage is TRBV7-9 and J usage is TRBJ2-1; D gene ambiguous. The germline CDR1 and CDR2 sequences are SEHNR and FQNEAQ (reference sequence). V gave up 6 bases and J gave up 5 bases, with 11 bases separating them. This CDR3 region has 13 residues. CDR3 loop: CASSLGLDNEQFF. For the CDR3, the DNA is TGTGCCAGCAGTCTTGGTTTGGACAATGAGCAGTTCTTC.

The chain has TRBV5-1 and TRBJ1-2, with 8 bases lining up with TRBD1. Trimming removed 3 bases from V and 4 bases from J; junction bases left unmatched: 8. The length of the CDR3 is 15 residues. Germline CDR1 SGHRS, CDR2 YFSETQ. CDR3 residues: CASSWGGQGGYGYTF. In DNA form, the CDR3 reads TGCGCCAGCAGCTGGGGAGGACAGGGAGGCTATGGCTACACCTTC.

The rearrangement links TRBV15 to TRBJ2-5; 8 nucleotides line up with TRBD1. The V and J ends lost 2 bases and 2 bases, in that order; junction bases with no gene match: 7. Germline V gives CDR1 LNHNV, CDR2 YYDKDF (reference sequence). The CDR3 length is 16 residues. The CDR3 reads CATSRYRGVWQETQYF. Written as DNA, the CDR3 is TGTGCCACCAGCAGATACAGGGGGGTCTGGCAAGAGACCCAGTACTTC.

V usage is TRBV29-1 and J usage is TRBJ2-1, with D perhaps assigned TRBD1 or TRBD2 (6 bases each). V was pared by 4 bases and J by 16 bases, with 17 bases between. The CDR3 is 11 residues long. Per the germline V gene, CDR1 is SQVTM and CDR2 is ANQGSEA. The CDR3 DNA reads TGCAGCGTTGGAGAGGTCGGGGGCGGTTTCTTC. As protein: CSVGEVGGGFF.

The CDR3 here is CASSSLEGGYGYTF. The CDR3 DNA is TGTGCCAGCAGCTCCTTGGAGGGTGGCTATGGCTACACCTTC. The V call is TRBV6-2 or TRBV6-3, the J call TRBJ1-2; D is uncertain. Trimming took off 6 bases at V and 4 bases at J, with 15 bases between the two ends. Germline loops: CDR1 MNHEY, CDR2 SVGEGT. There are 14 residues in the CDR3.

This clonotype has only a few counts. The CDR3 bases are TGCAGTGCCCTACTAGCGGGGGCTGGTAGAGATACGCAGTATTTT. It encodes CSALLAGAGRDTQYF. The chain has TRBV20-1 and TRBJ2-3; 11 bases align to TRBD2. CDR1 DFQATT and CDR2 SNEGSKA come from the germline V gene (reference sequence). CDR3 length: 15 amino acids. V lost 6 bases, J lost 5 bases, and 10 bases stayed unmatched.

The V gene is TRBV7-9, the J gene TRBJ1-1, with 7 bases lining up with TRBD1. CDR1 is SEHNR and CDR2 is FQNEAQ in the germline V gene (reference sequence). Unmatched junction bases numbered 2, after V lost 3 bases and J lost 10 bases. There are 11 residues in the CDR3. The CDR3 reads CASSLGTAAFF. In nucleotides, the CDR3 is TGTGCCAGCAGCTTGGGGACAGCAGCTTTCTTT.

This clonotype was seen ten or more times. CDR3 nucleotides: TGTGCCAGCAGCTTCAGAGGAGGGGAGCTGTTTTTT. Protein: CASSFRGGELFF. This chain links TRBV7-9 with TRBJ2-2; D uncertain. Deletions cut 3 bases from V and 8 bases from J, with 7 bases between. Looked up from germline, CDR1 is SEHNR and CDR2 is FQNEAQ (reference sequence). This CDR3 has 12 residues.

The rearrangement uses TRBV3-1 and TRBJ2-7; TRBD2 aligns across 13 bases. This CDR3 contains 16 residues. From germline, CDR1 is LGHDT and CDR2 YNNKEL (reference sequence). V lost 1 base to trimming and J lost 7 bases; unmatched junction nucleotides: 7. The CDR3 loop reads CASSQGTSGGPFEQYF. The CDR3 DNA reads TGTGCCAGCAGCCAAGGGACTAGCGGGGGTCCATTTGAGCAGTACTTC.

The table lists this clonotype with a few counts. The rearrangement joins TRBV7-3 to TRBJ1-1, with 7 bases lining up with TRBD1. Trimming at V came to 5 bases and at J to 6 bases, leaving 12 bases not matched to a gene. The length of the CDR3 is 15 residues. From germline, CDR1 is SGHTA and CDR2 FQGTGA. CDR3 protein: CASSPDRDSLSEAFF. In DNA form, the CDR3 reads TGTGCCAGCAGCCCCGACCGGGACAGCCTCTCTGAAGCTTTCTTT.

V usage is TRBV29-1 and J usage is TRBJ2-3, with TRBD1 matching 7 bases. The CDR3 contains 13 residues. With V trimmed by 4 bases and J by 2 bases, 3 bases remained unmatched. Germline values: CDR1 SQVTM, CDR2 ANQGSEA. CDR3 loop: CSVGQGVTDTQYF. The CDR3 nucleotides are TGCAGCGTTGGACAGGGCGTCACAGATACGCAGTATTTT.

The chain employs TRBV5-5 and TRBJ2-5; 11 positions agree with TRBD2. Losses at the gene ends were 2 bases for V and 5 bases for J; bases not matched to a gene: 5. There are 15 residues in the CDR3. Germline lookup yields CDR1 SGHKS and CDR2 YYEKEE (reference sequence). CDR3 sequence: CASSFLAGGSETQYF. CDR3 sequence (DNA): TGTGCCAGCAGCTTCCTAGCGGGGGGTTCGGAGACCCAGTACTTC.